This entry lists 10 T cell receptor beta chains sequenced from one sample in a study of blood T cell repertoires in COVID-19. Assay: immunoSEQ multiplex PCR; the TCRdb copy retains only in-frame clones and omits some. The sample lists 350,000 to 450,000 clones, 89% seen once, with about 1.4% in the top ten. Sequenced material: peripheral blood. All receptors derive from a woman aged 40-49 years with COVID-19, enrolled during active disease.

CDR3 region: CASTQGEQPQHF. The CDR3 nucleotides are TGTGCCAGCACTCAGGGGGAACAGCCCCAGCATTTT. The rearrangement uses TRBV28 and TRBJ1-5, with 7 bases matching TRBD1. This CDR3 region has 12 residues. Germline loops: CDR1 MDHEN, CDR2 SYDVKM. After removal of 7 bases from V and 7 bases from J, the junction contained 4 bases not matched to a gene.

A remark on this clone: Other DNA sequences within the sample encode an identical CDR3. The CDR3 region is CASSPGQPQHF. The CDR3 DNA sequence: TGTGCCAGCAGTCCGGGGCAGCCCCAGCATTTT. The chain is built from TRBV28 and TRBJ1-5; the D is unclear. This CDR3 has 11 amino acids. Germline V CDR1 and CDR2: MDHEN, SYDVKM. V lost 5 bases, J lost 7 bases, and 6 bases lay in between. The entire variable domain, with the rest obtained from reference TRBV28 and TRBJ1-5, is as follows: DVKVTQSSRYLVKRTGEKVFLECVQDMDHENMFWYRQDPGLGLRLIYFSYDVKMKEKGDIPEGYSVSREKKERFSLILESASTNQTSMYLCASSPGQPQHFGDGTRLSIL.

This sequence joins TRBV4-3 and TRBJ1-2; D may be TRBD1 (5 bases). The V gene lost 0 bases and the J gene lost 3 bases, with 14 bases spanning the gap. The CDR3 sequence is 16 residues long. Germline V gene lookup returns CDR1 LGHNA and CDR2 YSLEER. The CDR3, as DNA: TGCGCCAGCAGCCAAGATCAACAGGCCGCATACTATGGCTACACCTTC. It yields the protein CASSQDQQAAYYGYTF.

V and J are TRBV7-8 and TRBJ1-1; 7 nucleotides align to TRBD1. Unmatched junction bases numbered 4, after V lost 5 bases and J lost 4 bases. Germline V gene sequence: CDR1 SGHVS, CDR2 FQNEAQ. The CDR3 is 13 amino acids. CDR3 sequence reads: CASSQQGSTEAFF. CDR3 bases: TGTGCCAGCAGCCAACAGGGGAGCACTGAAGCTTTCTTT.

The gene calls are TRBV7-8 and TRBJ1-2, with a tentative D call TRBD1 (6 bases). The V end was cut by 5 bases, the J end by 4 bases, with 14 bases between. The CDR3 loop spans 14 amino acids. Germline values: CDR1 SGHVS, CDR2 FQNEAQ. This chain's CDR3 is CASSPLDRSYGYTF. DNA of the CDR3: TGTGCCAGCAGCCCCCTGGACAGAAGCTATGGCTACACCTTC.

This sequence joins TRBV9 and TRBJ1-2; D is perhaps TRBD1 (5 bases). Trimming shortened V by 0 bases and J by 4 bases, and 16 bases separated the two germline ends. CDR1 and CDR2 (germline): SGDLS, YYNGEE. The CDR3 contains 16 residues. The CDR3 region has the DNA TGTGCCAGCAGCGTAGGTGGGGCAGGGAATAGCTATGGCTACACCTTC. Translation gives CASSVGGAGNSYGYTF.

J is TRBJ2-3 and V is TRBV5-6; tentatively, D is TRBD2 (5 bases). Germline CDR1 and CDR2: SGHDT and YYEEEE. This CDR3 is 15 amino acids long. V gave up 5 bases and J gave up 3 bases, with 16 bases separating them. The CDR3: CASRAGLAETDTQYF. As DNA, the CDR3 is TGTGCCAGCAGGGCGGGCCTGGCGGAGACAGATACGCAGTATTTT. Variable domain in full (rest from reference TRBV5-6 and TRBJ2-3): DAGVTQSPTHLIKTRGQQVTLRCSPKSGHDTVSWYQQALGQGPQFIFQYYEEEERQRGNFPDRFSGHQFPNYSSELNVNALLLGDSALYLCASRAGLAETDTQYFGPGTRLTVL.

The rearrangement joins TRBV28 to TRBJ1-6; 8 bases fit TRBD1. V lost 1 base, J lost 1 base, and 6 bases stayed unmatched. Germline CDR1 and CDR2: MDHEN and SYDVKM. CDR3 length: 18 amino acids. CDR3 region: CASSLLTTGGSYNSPLHF. For the CDR3, the DNA is TGTGCCAGCAGTTTATTAACTACAGGGGGTTCCTATAATTCACCCCTCCACTTT.

The rearrangement joins TRBV5-1 to TRBJ2-3; TRBD1 agrees at 8 bases. The CDR3 consists of 14 residues. Germline-derived CDR1 and CDR2 are SGHRS and YFSETQ. With V trimmed by 5 bases and J by 2 bases, 4 bases remained unmatched. The chain's CDR3 is CASSQGAITDTQYF. The CDR3 DNA reads TGCGCCAGCAGTCAGGGGGCGATCACAGATACGCAGTATTTT.

V and J are TRBV5-1 and TRBJ1-5, with TRBD1 matching over 8 bases. Trimming cost V 4 bases and J 5 bases; bases outside gene matches: 8. The CDR3 has 15 residues. Germline V gene data show CDR1 as SGHRS and CDR2 as YFSETQ. In DNA form, the CDR3 reads TGCGCCAGCAGCCCCGGGGCAGGGGGCGATCAGCCCCAGCATTTT. It is translated as CASSPGAGGDQPQHF. The full variable domain, its missing parts supplied by reference TRBV5-1 and TRBJ1-5, is KAGVTQTPRYLIKTRGQQVTLSCSPISGHRSVSWYQQTPGQGLQFLFEYFSETQRNKGNFPGRFSGRQFSNSRSEMNVSTLELGDSALYLCASSPGAGGDQPQHFGDGTRLSIL.